This T cell receptor (beta chain) was recovered during a study of regulatory T cells in long-lasting Graves disease. Trimming pared 7 bases from V and 6 bases from J, leaving 13 bases between. The CDR3 has 12 amino acids. Documented time point: newly diagnosed GD, antithyroid drugs for less than 3 months. The TCR library was made from RNA extracted from PBMCs. Peripheral blood, at 8.5 to 9 milliliters, went into EDTA tubes. General study results and limits: Investigators studied peripheral blood only, not thyroid tissue. TRBV28, TRBJ1-2 and TRBJ2-5 emerged as the favored segments in persistent disease.

Libraries of TCR beta came from iRepertoire HTBI primers plus Arm-PCR of CDR3 regions. TCRdb re-called the multiplex PCR reads with MiXCR, one entry per CDR3 protein. Of roughly 520,000 distinct CDR3 sequences in the sample, 12% are singletons; the top ten hold almost 9%. This clonotype was seen many times. Its target is unknown. These data were also reused for a study on T cells in Graves' hyperthyroidism and ophthalmopathy. That work adds: Orbital computed tomography and thyroid ultrasound, together with serum TRAb and thyroxine and clinical symptoms, were used for diagnoses.

The chain couples TRBV12-3 or TRBV12-4 to TRBJ2-7; D unclear. This clonotype was sampled from a woman aged 25-40 years with Graves disease. The sequencing here drew on peripheral blood mononuclear cells (PBMCs), taken at new diagnosis, from a patient treated with antithyroid drugs. The CDR3 bases are TGTGCCAGCACTTCGCAGCGATCCGAGCAGTACTTC. Protein product: CASTSQRSEQYF.